The T cell receptor beta chain described here comes from a study of shared clonotypes between healthy human individuals (dated by TCRdb to 2020 to 2021). For the study in its entirety: The cohort comprised a couple of women and a few men aged 18 to 49 years. For each donor, CD4 naive and CD4 memory were each run on three plates, CD8 naive on two plates, and CD8 memory on one plate. The study deeply sequenced blood TCR repertoires of about 5 healthy adults to estimate repertoire size and the extent of clonotype sharing between individuals. To increase sequencing depth and limit assay-specific biases, different laboratories used diverse techniques to prepare libraries and sequence TCR repertoires. Per donor, leukapheresis produced somewhere between about 0.94 and 9 billion PBMCs.

Findings and caveats that apply to the study as a whole: Even with the large sequencing depth, rarefaction of the sorted-subset datasets indicated that sequencing was incomplete. Roughly 5% of naive CD4, 3.5% of naive CD8, around 2.3% of memory CD4, and about 0.4% of memory CD8 clonotypes were shared across several donors. Sampling was restricted to blood, and TCR repertoires in tissue are likely to differ from TCR repertoires in blood. Clonotypes shared by all four sorted-subset donors showed higher generation probabilities than non-shared clonotypes. Pairwise subsampling indicated that sequencing depth was expected to affect the degree of clonotype sharing among donors. Naive subsets generally had larger estimated clonotype richness than memory subsets. The genetic and exposure-history diversity represented was limited by the small number of donors.

CDR1 and CDR2 (SGHNT, YYREEE) derive from the germline V gene (reference sequence). At the junction V is shortened by 1 base and J by 7 bases, with 11 bases in between. The CDR3, cysteine through phenylalanine, is 13 amino acids long. This entry keeps only the CDR3 DNA: 39 bases, framed from base 1. Remarks on this clone: Its specific antigen is unknown. One base away there is no much larger clone; base qualities are not given.

The donors were healthy, HIV-negative adults with no recently reported acute infections or vaccinations. Only Caucasian adults living in Nashville, Tennessee, USA were represented among the donors. Magnetic negative selection was used to enrich CD4+ T cells, after which naive cells were positively selected on CD45RA and the negative fraction became the memory subset. After blood collection by leukapheresis, PBMCs were isolated using Ficoll-Histopaque density gradient centrifugation and then cryopreserved in the vapor phase of liquid nitrogen. Analytical flow cytometry was used to check the purity and quantity of every magnetically sorted T cell population. From each sorted fraction, genomic DNA was isolated and quantified by UV absorbance on a Nanodrop 2000c. Using the deep immunoSEQ assay, TCR CDR3 regions were amplified from genomic DNA by multiplex PCR. Genomic DNA extracted from each cell subset was distributed evenly over all wells of several immunoSEQ 96-well plates, and each plate served as one replicate. For sorted subsets, approximately 190 ng genomic DNA, equal to about 30,000 T cell genomes, was loaded into each replicate PCR. Purified libraries were quantified with a Qubit 3.0 fluorometer, sized on a Bioanalyzer 2100, and re-quantified with the KAPA Library Quantification kit. Every immunoSEQ 96-well plate was sequenced on a dedicated single-read 150-cycle Illumina NextSeq 550 flow cell. The authors' analysis ran thus. Because only junctional sequences without quality scores were contained in the immunoSEQ output, filtering matching that applied to full-length reads could not be performed. To assign V/J genes and CDR3, sequences were annotated using PyIR, a Python wrapper for IgBLAST v1.9, with IMGT germline references. Reads with weak V/J assignments (E-value above 1e-6), missing CDR3, stop codons, out-of-frame junctions, or ambiguous translated residues were removed. V3J clonotypes were defined by identical inferred V gene, J gene, and CDR3 amino acid sequence. To compute the percentage overlap between repertoires, the number of shared unique clonotypes was divided by the size of the smaller repertoire. Richness of each repertoire was evaluated using RTK rarefaction, the Chao1 estimator, and Recon v2.1 estimates of unobserved clonotypes. OLGA was used to compute generation probabilities for all TCRbeta clonotypes that the gDNA method yielded from a handful of donors. TCRdb stores this immuneACCESS table with in-frame sequences only. Part of the clones is absent; in the studies checked, under half of the shortfall reflects unresolved V genes, and no reason is known for the rest. V and J calls and clone size come straight from that table; D and trimming were deduced from the DNA. The sample records some 500,000 clones, 90% to 97% of which are singletons. About 0.064% of the sample goes to the ten largest clones.

Input material: naive CD4+ T cells sorted from blood. The intended sense of this specimen's cell subset or site label: CD45RA+ positively selected. The receptor comes from a woman in her 30s in good health. Recombination linked TRBV5-4 to TRBJ1-2; the D gene lacks a confident call. The CDR3 in this case is CASSLIEGSGYTF. The sequenced DNA: TGTGCCAGCAGCTTGATCGAGGGAAGTGGCTACACCTTC.